The 16 T cell receptor beta chains listed next were all sequenced from one sample in a study of shared clonotypes between healthy human individuals (dated by TCRdb to between 2020 and 2021). The library came from the immunoSEQ multiplex PCR assay. TCRdb took over this immuneACCESS table, retaining in-frame rearrangements with V and J assigned. Such tables are incomplete; in checked studies, under half of the missing clones stem from an unresolved V gene, and the remainder is unexplained. Present in this sample are 2 million to 3 million clones, approximately 93% of which were seen just once. Roughly 0.36% of the sample lies in the top ten. The sequenced sample consisted of naive CD4+ T cells from PBMCs. This specimen's cell subset or site label, interpreted: CD45RA+ positively selected. Receptors originate from a man younger than 30 in good health. Some clones in this sample may be carry-over from other donors' samples.

The chain couples TRBV7-2 to TRBJ2-3; TRBD2 matches 12 bases. The CDR3 length is 16 residues. Germline assignment: CDR1 SGHTA and CDR2 FQGNSA. Trimming took 3 bases from V and 6 from J; bases not matched to a gene: 7. The CDR3 bases are TGTGCCAGCAGCTTCGCTACGGGACTAGCGGGTGATACGCAGTATTTT. Protein: CASSFATGLAGDTQYF.

The chain links TRBV5-6 to TRBJ1-1, with 7 nucleotides matching TRBD1. V trimming: 0 bases; J trimming: 5 bases; junction bases outside the gene matches: 10. The CDR3 runs to 16 residues. Germline loops: CDR1 SGHDT, CDR2 YYEEEE. The CDR3 is CASSLVVRGRGTEAFF. The CDR3 DNA sequence: TGTGCCAGCAGCTTGGTCGTCAGGGGGAGAGGGACTGAAGCTTTCTTT.

This sequence joins TRBV6-5 and TRBJ2-1, with D perhaps matching TRBD2 (5 bases). The V gene lost 6 bases and the J gene lost 3 bases, with 12 bases spanning the gap. This CDR3 spans 14 amino acids. Germline lookup yields CDR1 MNHEY and CDR2 SVGAGI. This CDR3 is CASRPGLVYNEQFF. The CDR3, as DNA: TGTGCCAGCAGACCCGGACTGGTCTACAATGAGCAGTTCTTC.

As concerns this clone: This sample includes further DNA sequences coding for the same CDR3. The chain combines TRBV9 with TRBJ2-2; D is ambiguous. This CDR3 region has 13 residues. V lost 0 bases, J lost 4 bases, and 4 bases lay in between. CDR1 and CDR2 from the germline V gene are SGDLS and YYNGEE. CDR3 sequence (DNA): TGTGCCAGCAGCGTAGTTACCACCGGGGAGCTGTTTTTT. As protein: CASSVVTTGELFF.

CDR3 sequence: CATDREGQWGYTF. Written as DNA, the CDR3 is TGTGCCACAGACCGAGAGGGACAGTGGGGCTACACCTTC. The gene calls are TRBV28 and TRBJ1-2, with 7 bases matching TRBD1. Germline V gene lookup returns CDR1 MDHEN and CDR2 SYDVKM. J was trimmed by 8 bases and V by 10 bases; bases with no gene match: 13. The CDR3 spans 13 residues.

This clone was seen just once. The J gene is TRBJ2-7, the V gene TRBV5-1; D is perhaps TRBD1 (6 bases). The CDR3 is 16 residues long. Germline loops: CDR1 SGHRS, CDR2 YFSETQ. The germline V and J ends were trimmed by 4 bases and 2 bases, with 19 bases remaining between them. Here the CDR3 DNA reads TGCGCCAGCAGCAGGGGGACGCAGCTTGCTACCTACGAGCAGTACTTC. Translated: CASSRGTQLATYEQYF.

The chain joins TRBV9 to TRBJ2-4; 8 bases map to TRBD2. Looked up from germline, CDR1 is SGDLS and CDR2 is YYNGEE. Trimming at V came to 2 bases and at J to 3 bases, leaving 10 bases not matched to a gene. This CDR3 comprises 17 residues. The CDR3 coding sequence is TGTGCCAGCAGCGTGGGTAGCGGGACGTTAGGCAAAAACATTCAGTACTTC. This gives the protein CASSVGSGTLGKNIQYF.

This clone was detected only a few times. This rearrangement joins TRBV29-1 to TRBJ1-1; no clear D gene. V was trimmed by 4 bases and J by 4 bases, leaving 7 bases between them. The CDR3 loop spans 11 amino acids. Germline loops: CDR1 SQVTM, CDR2 ANQGSEA. This CDR3 is CSVADSTEAFF. The DNA of the CDR3 is TGCAGCGTTGCCGATTCCACTGAAGCTTTCTTT.

The table lists this clone with a few counts. The CDR3 protein is CASSLFGQGGAFF. The CDR3 nucleotides are TGTGCCAGCAGTTTATTCGGACAAGGTGGAGCTTTCTTT. The rearrangement uses TRBV28 and TRBJ1-1; D is perhaps TRBD1 (5 bases). The length of the CDR3 is 13 residues. The V and J ends lost 1 base and 10 bases respectively, with 13 bases between them. Germline CDR1 MDHEN, CDR2 SYDVKM. The whole variable domain, remainder taken from reference TRBV28 and TRBJ1-1, is DVKVTQSSRYLVKRTGEKVFLECVQDMDHENMFWYRQDPGLGLRLIYFSYDVKMKEKGDIPEGYSVSREKKERFSLILESASTNQTSMYLCASSLFGQGGAFFGQGTRLTVV.

The genes are TRBV5-1 and TRBJ1-2; D unclear. Trimming took off 4 bases at V and 4 bases at J, with 14 bases between the two ends. Germline CDR1 reads SGHRS; CDR2 reads YFSETQ. This CDR3 spans 14 amino acids. In nucleotides, the CDR3 is TGCGCCAGCAGCGACCCCCGGGCAACCTATGGCTACACCTTC. Translated: CASSDPRATYGYTF.

V and J are TRBV19 and TRBJ2-4; D is unresolved. The germline CDR1 and CDR2 sequences are LNHDA and SQIVND (reference sequence). Trimming removed 3 bases from V and 6 bases from J, with 9 bases in between. The CDR3 runs to 13 residues. CDR3 nucleotides: TGTGCCAGTAGTATTAGGGAAGTAAACATTCAGTACTTC. It specifies CASSIREVNIQYF.

V usage is TRBV11-2 and J usage is TRBJ2-4, with D perhaps matching TRBD1 (6 bases). Trimming left V 3 bases short and J 4 bases short, with 10 bases between. This CDR3 is 14 amino acids long. CDR1 and CDR2 (germline): SGHAT, FQNNGV. The chain's CDR3 is CASSFAGAKNIQYF. The CDR3 DNA reads TGTGCCAGCAGCTTCGCAGGGGCAAAAAACATTCAGTACTTC.

The genes are TRBV14 and TRBJ2-7; weak D call: TRBD1 (5 bases). The V and J ends lost 0 bases and 9 bases respectively, with 15 bases between them. This CDR3 is built from 14 residues. Per germline, CDR1 SGHDN and CDR2 FVKESK. CDR3 region: CASSQDPARVAQYF. CDR3 DNA: TGTGCCAGCAGCCAAGACCCCGCCAGGGTGGCGCAGTACTTC.

The chain recombines TRBV7-9 with TRBJ1-1; no reliable D call. V gave up 1 base and J gave up 11 bases, with 8 bases separating them. This CDR3 has 11 residues. Germline CDR1 reads SEHNR; CDR2 reads FQNEAQ (reference sequence). CDR3 sequence (DNA): TGTGCCAGCAGCTTAGAAACGGGCGCTTTCTTT. Its protein is CASSLETGAFF. Supplemented by reference TRBV7-9 and TRBJ1-1, the full variable domain reads DTGVSQNPRHKITKRGQNVTFRCDPISEHNRLYWYRQTLGQGPEFLTYFQNEAQLEKSRLLSDRFSAERPKGSFSTLEIQRTEQGDSAMYLCASSLETGAFFGQGTRLTVV.

The gene calls are TRBV29-1 and TRBJ1-3; D not resolved. This CDR3 is 13 amino acids long. CDR1 and CDR2 from the germline V gene are SQVTM and ANQGSEA. Trimming shortened V by 3 bases and J by 1 base, and 7 bases separated the two germline ends. CDR3 DNA: TGCAGCGTTGATGCGGGGTCTGGAAACACCATATATTTT. Its protein is CSVDAGSGNTIYF. Filled out from reference TRBV29-1 and TRBJ1-3, the complete variable domain reads SAVISQKPSRDICQRGTSLTIQCQVDSQVTMMFWYRQQPGQSLTLIATANQGSEATYESGFVIDKFPISRPNLTFSTLTVSNMSPEDSSIYLCSVDAGSGNTIYFGEGSWLTVV.

J is TRBJ2-1 and V is TRBV4-1; no reliable D call. The CDR3 extends over 14 amino acids. The germline V gene encodes CDR1 MGHRA and CDR2 YSYEKL. V was shortened by 1 base and J by 9 bases, with 13 bases between the two germline ends. CDR3 in amino acids: CASSQVAVWSEQFF. The CDR3 coding sequence is TGCGCCAGCAGCCAAGTTGCTGTGTGGAGTGAGCAGTTCTTC.